This TCR beta chain comes out of a study of T cells in Graves' hyperthyroidism and ophthalmopathy. Orbital computed tomography, thyroid ultrasound, serum thyroxine and TRAb, and clinical symptoms together informed the diagnoses. Overall study results and limits: Most thyroid clonotypes expanded above 0.001 were also detected in blood.

In the case of this clonotype: Its antigen is undetermined.

Amplified regions were TCR beta CDR3 sequences from RNA transcripts. The study used the HTBI primer set for a first-round RT-PCR of the TCR CDR3. Via MiXCR, TCRdb re-called the multiplex PCR reads, giving one row per CDR3 protein. The sample lists approximately 640,000 distinct CDR3 sequences; 45% were seen once. The V gene end was trimmed by 2 bases and the J gene end by 4 bases; junction bases not matched to a gene: 5. The CDR3 spans 14 residues. This clonotype was obtained from an adult man with Graves' disease, either hyperthyroidism or ophthalmopathy (not recorded which). Sequenced material: peripheral blood or thyroid tissue (not recorded which). The chain joins TRBV12-3 or TRBV12-4 to TRBJ2-7; 7 bases agree with TRBD2. This chain's CDR3 is CASSLWGGKYEQYF. CDR3 sequence (DNA): TGTGCCAGCAGTTTATGGGGGGGGAAGTACGAGCAGTACTTC.